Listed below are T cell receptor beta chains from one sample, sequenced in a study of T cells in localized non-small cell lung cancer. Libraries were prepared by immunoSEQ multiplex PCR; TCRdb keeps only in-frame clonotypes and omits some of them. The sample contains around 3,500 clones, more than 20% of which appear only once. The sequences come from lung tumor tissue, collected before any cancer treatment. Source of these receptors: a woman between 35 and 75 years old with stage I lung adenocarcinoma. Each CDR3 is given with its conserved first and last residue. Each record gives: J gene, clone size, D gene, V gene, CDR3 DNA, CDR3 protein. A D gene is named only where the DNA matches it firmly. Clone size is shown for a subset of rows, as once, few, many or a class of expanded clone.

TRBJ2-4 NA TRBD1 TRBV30 TGTGCCTGGAGTGTTCCGGGACAGGCTATAGCCAAAAACATTCAGTACTTC CAWSVPGQAIAKNIQYF
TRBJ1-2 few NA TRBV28 TGTGCCAGCAGTCGACAGGCTGATTACTATGGCTACACCTTC CASSRQADYYGYTF
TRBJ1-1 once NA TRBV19 TGTGCCAGTAGTATAGCCTCAGTGAACACTGAAGCTTTCTTT CASSIASVNTEAFF
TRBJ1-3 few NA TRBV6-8 TGTGCCAGCAGACCGCCGGGACATGTGGGAGGCACCATATATTTT CASRPPGHVGGTIYF
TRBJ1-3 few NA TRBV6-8 TGTGCCAGCAGTGAGAAGTATTCCTTCTCTGGAAACACCATATATTTT CASSEKYSFSGNTIYF
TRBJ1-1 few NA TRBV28 TGTGCCAGCAGTTTGGGGGGGATCAGGGCCACTGAAGCTTTCTTT CASSLGGIRATEAFF
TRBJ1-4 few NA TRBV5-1 TGCGCCAGCAGCTTGGTCGGTGATTTGGGGCATTTGGAAAAACTGTTTTTT CASSLVGDLGHLEKLFF
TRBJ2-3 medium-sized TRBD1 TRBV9 TGTGCCAGCAGTGACTTACAGGGGGCTAATACAGATACGCAGTATTTT CASSDLQGANTDTQYF
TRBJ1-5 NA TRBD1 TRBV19 TGTGCCAGTAGTCCGGTGGGTTTTGGGACAGGGAATCAGCCCCAGCATTTT CASSPVGFGTGNQPQHF
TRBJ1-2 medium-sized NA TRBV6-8 TGTGCCAGCAGTTACAGCTGGGACGGCTGGAACGATTATGGCTACACCTTC CASSYSWDGWNDYGYTF
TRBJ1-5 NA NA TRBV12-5 TGTGCCAGCAAAGGCTACGGTCAGCCCCAGCATTTT CASKGYGQPQHF
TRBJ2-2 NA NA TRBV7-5 TGTGCCAGCAGCTTAGTCAACAGGGGGACCGGGGAGCTGTTTTTT CASSLVNRGTGELFF
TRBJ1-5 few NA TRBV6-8 TGTGCCAGCAGTTACTATACCGGACAGTCCAATCAGCCCCAGCATTTT CASSYYTGQSNQPQHF
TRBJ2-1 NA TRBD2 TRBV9 TGTGCCAGCAGTCCCACGACTAGCGGGGGGTACAATGAGCAGTTCTTC CASSPTTSGGYNEQFF
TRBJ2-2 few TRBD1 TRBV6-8 TGTGCCAGCAGTCCTGGGGACAGAATTATTAACACCGGGGAGCTGTTTTTT CASSPGDRIINTGELFF
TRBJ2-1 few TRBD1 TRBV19 TGTGCCAGTAGTATGTATCCGGGACAGGCTTACAATGAGCAGTTCTTC CASSMYPGQAYNEQFF
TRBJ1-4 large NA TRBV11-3 TGTGCCAGCAGCACCCAGGTACCGGTGGGGTTTAATGAAAAACTGTTTTTT CASSTQVPVGFNEKLFF
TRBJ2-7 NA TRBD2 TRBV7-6 TGTGCCAGCAGCTTTCCCGGGACTAGCGGGCGGACCTACGAGCAGTACTTC CASSFPGTSGRTYEQYF
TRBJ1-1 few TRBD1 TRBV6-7 TGTGCCAGCAGGGGACAGATTGAAGCTTTCTTT CASRGQIEAFF
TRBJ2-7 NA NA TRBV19 TGTGCCAGTAGTATAGAAAAGGGGTACGAGCAGTACTTC CASSIEKGYEQYF
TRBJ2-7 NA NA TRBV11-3 TGTGCCAGCGGACGGGTAGGGTCCTTTCACGAGCAGTACTTC CASGRVGSFHEQYF
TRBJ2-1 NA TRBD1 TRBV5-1 TGCGCCAGCAGCTTCGGGACAGGCAGCAATGAGCAGTTCTTC CASSFGTGSNEQFF
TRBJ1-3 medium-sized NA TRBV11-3 TGTGCCAGCAGCTTCGGCCCAAGCTCTGGAAACACCATATATTTT CASSFGPSSGNTIYF
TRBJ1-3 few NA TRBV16 TGTGCCAGCAGCCAATTCCCCGGGAGCTCTGGAAACACCATATATTTT CASSQFPGSSGNTIYF
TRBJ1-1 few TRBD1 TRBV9 TGTGCCAGCAGCCCCCGGACAGGGATTATGAACACTGAAGCTTTCTTT CASSPRTGIMNTEAFF
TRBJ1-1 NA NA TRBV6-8 TGTGCCAGCAGTTACGGACAGCTTTACACTGAAGCTTTCTTT CASSYGQLYTEAFF
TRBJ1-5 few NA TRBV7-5 TGTGCCAGCAGCTTACTCGGGGGTAGCAATCAGCCCCAGCATTTT CASSLLGGSNQPQHF
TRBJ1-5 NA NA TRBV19 TGTGCCAGTAGAGGGAATACATGGGATCAGCCCCAGCATTTT CASRGNTWDQPQHF
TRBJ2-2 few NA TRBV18 TGTGCCAGCTCACCACCGAGGGGGAACACCGGGGAGCTGTTTTTT CASSPPRGNTGELFF
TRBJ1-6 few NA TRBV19 TGTGCCAGTACCTATTCGAGGACAGATAATTCACCCCTCCACTTT CASTYSRTDNSPLHF